Presented here are 23 T cell receptor beta chains from one specimen sequenced in a study of PD-1 blockade in classical Hodgkin lymphoma. Each and every patient relapsed after autologous stem cell transplantation, and patients got differing brentuximab vedotin exposure. TCRdb's copy holds only in-frame clones and misses some; the assay was immunoSEQ multiplex PCR. The table shows tens of thousands of clones, with roughly nine tenths occurring only once. Source: peripheral blood mononuclear cells (PBMCs), taken at baseline. The receptors derive from a human donor with classical Hodgkin lymphoma.

A single count supports this clone. The J gene is TRBJ2-2, the V gene TRBV9, with a tentative D call TRBD1 (5 bases). The V end was cut by 1 base, the J end by 7 bases, with 11 bases between. The CDR3 extends over 14 amino acids. CDR1 SGDLS and CDR2 YYNGEE come from the germline V gene. The CDR3 DNA reads TGTGCCAGCAGCGTATACAGGCATTACGGGGAGCTGTTTTTT. Its translation is CASSVYRHYGELFF.

The rearrangement uses TRBV6-5 and TRBJ1-2, with D maybe TRBD1 (5 bases). Trimming took off 6 bases at V and 6 bases at J, with 14 bases between the two ends. Germline V gene sequence: CDR1 MNHEY, CDR2 SVGAGI. The CDR3 has 13 residues. The CDR3 nucleotides are TGTGCCAGCAGAGTAGGCAGGGCACATGGCTACACCTTC. Protein sequence: CASRVGRAHGYTF.

J is TRBJ1-2 and V is TRBV7-2; D remains ambiguous. The CDR3 runs to 15 residues. Germline loops: CDR1 SGHTA, CDR2 FQGNSA. V was shortened by 6 bases and J by 4 bases, with 18 bases between the two germline ends. CDR3 sequence (DNA): TGTGCCAGCAGATCTCCGGGCCTCAATCGCTATGGCTACACCTTC. It encodes CASRSPGLNRYGYTF.

This chain uses TRBV5-4 with TRBJ2-1; D assignment may be TRBD1 or TRBD2 (5 bases each). Trimming took off 4 bases at V and 4 bases at J, with 15 bases between the two ends. This CDR3 spans 15 amino acids. CDR1 SGHNT and CDR2 YYREEE come from the germline V gene (reference sequence). The CDR3 nucleotides read TGTGCCAGCAGCCCGAGGGGTCTGGGGTACAATGAGCAGTTCTTC. It codes for CASSPRGLGYNEQFF.

DNA for the CDR3: TGTGCCAGCAGCTCGGACTCGGGTGCTTACAATGAGCAGTTCTTC. Protein sequence: CASSSDSGAYNEQFF. The genes are TRBV7-9 and TRBJ2-1; a weak D match, TRBD2 (5 bases). Germline V gene sequence: CDR1 SEHNR, CDR2 FQNEAQ (reference sequence). The CDR3 sequence is 15 residues long. V was shortened by 4 bases and J by 4 bases, with 14 bases between the two germline ends.

The chain carries TRBV2 and TRBJ2-7; 7 nucleotides match TRBD2. With 9 bases clipped from V and 7 bases from J, the junction kept 0 bases outside the gene matches. The CDR3 extends over 9 amino acids. Germline CDR1 SNHLY, CDR2 FYNNEI. CDR3 protein: CARGGEQYF. Written as DNA, the CDR3 is TGTGCCAGGGGAGGGGAGCAGTACTTC.

The V call is TRBV10-2, the J call TRBJ2-7; D remains unclear. The CDR3 contains 11 residues. V lost 5 bases and J 2 bases, leaving 4 bases between the germline ends. From germline, CDR1 is WSHSY and CDR2 SAAADI. The CDR3 coding sequence is TGCGCCAGCAGTATAGCCTACGAGCAGTACTTC. Translating it yields CASSIAYEQYF.

The genes are TRBV7-9 and TRBJ2-3; no clear D. The V end lost 4 bases, the J end lost 4 bases, and 6 bases lay between the germline ends. The CDR3 has 12 amino acids. Germline CDR1 reads SEHNR; CDR2 reads FQNEAQ (reference sequence). The CDR3, as DNA: TGTGCCAGCAGCTCAAGGCCAGATACGCAGTATTTT. It specifies CASSSRPDTQYF. Together with reference TRBV7-9 and TRBJ2-3, the CDR3 gives the full variable domain: DTGVSQNPRHKITKRGQNVTFRCDPISEHNRLYWYRQTLGQGPEFLTYFQNEAQLEKSRLLSDRFSAERPKGSFSTLEIQRTEQGDSAMYLCASSSRPDTQYFGPGTRLTVL.

This chain connects TRBV7-9 to TRBJ2-5, with 7 bases that match TRBD2. Germline CDR1 and CDR2: SEHNR and FQNEAQ (reference sequence). This CDR3 has 17 amino acids. With V trimmed by 9 bases and J by 5 bases, 21 bases remained unmatched. The CDR3 protein is CASSLSLQWGGKETQYF. The DNA of the CDR3 is TGTGCCAGTTCTTTAAGCCTTCAGTGGGGGGGAAAGGAGACCCAGTACTTC.

This rearrangement joins TRBV2 to TRBJ1-2; tentative D call: TRBD1 (5 bases). The length of the CDR3 is 12 residues. Between the trimmed V and J ends, which lost 7 bases and 3 bases, there was a span of 9 bases. The germline V gene has CDR1 SNHLY and CDR2 FYNNEI. For the CDR3, the DNA is TGTGCCAGCATAGACAGACACTATGGCTACACCTTC. Protein: CASIDRHYGYTF.

The rearrangement joins TRBV4-1 to TRBJ1-5, with no clear D. This CDR3 is 15 amino acids long. Germline V gives CDR1 MGHRA, CDR2 YSYEKL. The V end lost 0 bases, the J end lost 3 bases, and 9 bases lay between the germline ends. CDR3 bases: TGCGCCAGCAGCCAAGAGCCAGTCCCCAATCAGCCCCAGCATTTT. It yields the protein CASSQEPVPNQPQHF.

This sequence joins TRBV6-6 and TRBJ2-5; the match to TRBD2 covers 7 bases. V gave up 2 bases and J gave up 3 bases; unmatched junction bases: 6. This CDR3 has 15 amino acids. Germline assignment: CDR1 MNHNY and CDR2 SVGAGI (reference sequence). CDR3 in DNA: TGTGCCAGCAGTTACCCTGAGGGAGGGGAAGAGACCCAGTACTTC. Its translation: CASSYPEGGEETQYF.

This chain connects TRBV19 to TRBJ1-5; D is perhaps TRBD1 (6 bases). The V and J ends lost 3 bases and 7 bases respectively, with 16 bases between them. The CDR3 spans 15 residues. Germline CDR1 is LNHDA and CDR2 is SQIVND (reference sequence). Written as DNA, the CDR3 is TGTGCCAGTAGTATTATAGGGGACATATCCCAGCCCCAGCATTTT. The encoded protein is CASSIIGDISQPQHF. Looking up the rest from reference TRBV19 and TRBJ1-5 gives the full variable domain: DGGITQSPKYLFRKEGQNVTLSCEQNLNHDAMYWYRQDPGQGLRLIYYSQIVNDFQKGDIAEGYSVSREKKESFPLTVTSAQKNPTAFYLCASSIIGDISQPQHFGDGTRLSIL.

CDR3 amino acids: CASSVEGVAYEQYF. The CDR3 nucleotides read TGTGCCAGCAGCGTAGAGGGGGTCGCCTACGAGCAGTACTTC. The chain employs TRBV9 and TRBJ2-7; a weak D match, TRBD1 (6 bases). Germline CDR1 SGDLS, CDR2 YYNGEE. V lost 0 bases, J lost 2 bases, and 9 bases lay in between. The CDR3 covers 14 residues.

CDR3 loop: CATLGGVGEQFF. The DNA of the CDR3 is TGTGCCACCCTAGGGGGAGTCGGTGAGCAGTTCTTC. The V and J genes are TRBV19 and TRBJ2-1; weak D call: TRBD1 (6 bases). Per the germline V gene, CDR1 is LNHDA and CDR2 is SQIVND (reference sequence). V gave up 10 bases and J gave up 9 bases, with 16 bases separating them. CDR3 length: 12 amino acids.

This rearrangement joins TRBV5-5 to TRBJ2-5; TRBD1 matches at 7 bases. Trimming at V came to 3 bases and at J to 5 bases, leaving 10 bases not matched to a gene. The CDR3 is 15 residues long. Germline assignment: CDR1 SGHKS and CDR2 YYEKEE (reference sequence). This CDR3 reads CASSWGTAQGETQYF. CDR3 DNA: TGTGCCAGCAGCTGGGGGACAGCCCAGGGGGAGACCCAGTACTTC.

The chain links TRBV27 to TRBJ1-3; D gene uncertain. The CDR3 runs to 17 residues. Trimming took off 2 bases at V and 0 bases at J, with 14 bases between the two ends. Germline CDR1 is MNHEY and CDR2 is SMNVEV (reference sequence). CDR3 DNA: TGTGCCAGCAGTTTACAATCCCCTGGGATCTCTGGAAACACCATATATTTT. Translated, it gives CASSLQSPGISGNTIYF.

The genes are TRBV2 and TRBJ2-4; D is unresolved. Looked up from germline, CDR1 is SNHLY and CDR2 is FYNNEI. The CDR3 has 15 residues. Trimming shortened V by 11 bases and J by 4 bases, and 21 bases separated the two germline ends. The CDR3 coding sequence is TGTGCCTCTCAAGGGTCGAAAGCAGCTAAAAACATTCAGTACTTC. As protein: CASQGSKAAKNIQYF.

This chain joins TRBV30 and TRBJ1-4; D is perhaps TRBD1 (5 bases). Germline loops: CDR1 GTSNPN, CDR2 SVGIG (reference sequence). The V and J ends lost 0 bases and 3 bases respectively, with 11 bases between them. There are 15 residues in the CDR3. The DNA of the CDR3 is TGTGCCTGGAGTGTGAAGGGACGGTCTAATGAAAAACTGTTTTTT. Its protein product is CAWSVKGRSNEKLFF.

The chain employs TRBV4-2 and TRBJ1-1; D may be TRBD1 (5 bases). Between the trimmed V and J ends, which lost 6 bases and 10 bases, there was a span of 24 bases. Germline CDR1 reads LGHNA; CDR2 reads YNFKEQ. The CDR3 length is 15 residues. In nucleotides, the CDR3 is TGTGCCAGCAGTTGGGGAGGGGACGACCCCTCTGGAGCTTTCTTT. Its protein is CASSWGGDDPSGAFF.

The chain joins TRBV5-6 to TRBJ1-1, with TRBD1 as a possible D gene (5 bases). Germline V gene sequence: CDR1 SGHDT, CDR2 YYEEEE. V lost 3 bases and J 5 bases, leaving 17 bases between the germline ends. The CDR3 is 15 amino acids. This chain's CDR3 is CASSSVQIGDTEAFF. The CDR3 bases are TGTGCCAGCAGCTCTGTTCAAATAGGGGATACTGAAGCTTTCTTT. Full variable domain (outside the CDR3, taken from reference TRBV5-6 and TRBJ1-1): DAGVTQSPTHLIKTRGQQVTLRCSPKSGHDTVSWYQQALGQGPQFIFQYYEEEERQRGNFPDRFSGHQFPNYSSELNVNALLLGDSALYLCASSSVQIGDTEAFFGQGTRLTVV.

V usage is TRBV5-4 and J usage is TRBJ2-7, with 13 bases that match TRBD2. The junction had 2 bases not matched to a gene; V was cut back by 0 bases and J by 2 bases. The CDR3 spans 16 residues. The germline CDR1 and CDR2 sequences are SGHNT and YYREEE (reference sequence). The CDR3 here is CASSLAGLAGTYEQYF. The CDR3 bases are TGTGCCAGCAGCTTGGCGGGACTAGCGGGGACCTACGAGCAGTACTTC.

The J gene is TRBJ2-1, the V gene TRBV6-4, with D tentatively TRBD2 (5 bases). Between the trimmed V and J ends, which lost 6 bases and 7 bases, there was a span of 19 bases. Germline values: CDR1 MRHNA, CDR2 SNTAGT. CDR3 length: 15 residues. The CDR3 loop is CASREGGDGSNEQFF. The CDR3 nucleotides are TGTGCCAGCAGAGAAGGAGGCGATGGCTCGAATGAGCAGTTCTTC.